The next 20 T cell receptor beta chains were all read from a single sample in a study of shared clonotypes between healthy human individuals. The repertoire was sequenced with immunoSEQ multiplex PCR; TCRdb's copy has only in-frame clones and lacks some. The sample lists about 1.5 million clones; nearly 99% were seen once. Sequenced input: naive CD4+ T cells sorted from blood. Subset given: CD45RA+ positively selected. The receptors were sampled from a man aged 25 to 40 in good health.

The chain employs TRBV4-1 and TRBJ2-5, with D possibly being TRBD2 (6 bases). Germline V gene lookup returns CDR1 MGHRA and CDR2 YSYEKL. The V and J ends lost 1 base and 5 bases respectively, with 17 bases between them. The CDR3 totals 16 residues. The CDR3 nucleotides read TGCGCCAGCAGCCAAGGGGTTTCGGGAGTATTGGAGACCCAGTACTTC. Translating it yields CASSQGVSGVLETQYF.

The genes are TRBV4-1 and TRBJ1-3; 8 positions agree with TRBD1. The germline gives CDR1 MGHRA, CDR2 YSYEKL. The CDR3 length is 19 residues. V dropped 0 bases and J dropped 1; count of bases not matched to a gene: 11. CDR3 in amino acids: CASSQDGTGSKVSGNTIYF. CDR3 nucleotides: TGCGCCAGCAGCCAAGACGGGACAGGCTCGAAGGTTTCTGGAAACACCATATATTTT.

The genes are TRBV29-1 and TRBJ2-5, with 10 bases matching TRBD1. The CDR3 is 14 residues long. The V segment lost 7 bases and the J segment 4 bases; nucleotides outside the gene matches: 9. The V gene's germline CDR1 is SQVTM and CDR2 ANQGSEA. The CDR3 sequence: CSAPGQGRGETQYF. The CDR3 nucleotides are TGCAGCGCCCCGGGACAGGGGAGAGGAGAGACCCAGTACTTC.

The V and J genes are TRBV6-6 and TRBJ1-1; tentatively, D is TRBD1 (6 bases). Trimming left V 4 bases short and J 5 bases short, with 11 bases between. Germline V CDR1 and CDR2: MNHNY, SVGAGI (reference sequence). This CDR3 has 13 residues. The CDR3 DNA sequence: TGTGCCAGCAGTTTCCAGGGGAGGACTGAAGCTTTCTTT. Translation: CASSFQGRTEAFF.

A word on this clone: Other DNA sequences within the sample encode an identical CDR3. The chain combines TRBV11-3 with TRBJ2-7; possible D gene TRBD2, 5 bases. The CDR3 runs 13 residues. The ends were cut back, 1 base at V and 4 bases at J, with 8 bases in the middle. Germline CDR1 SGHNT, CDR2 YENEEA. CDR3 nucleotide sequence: TGTGCCAGCAGCTTAGCGGGGTCTTACGAGCAGTACTTC. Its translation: CASSLAGSYEQYF.

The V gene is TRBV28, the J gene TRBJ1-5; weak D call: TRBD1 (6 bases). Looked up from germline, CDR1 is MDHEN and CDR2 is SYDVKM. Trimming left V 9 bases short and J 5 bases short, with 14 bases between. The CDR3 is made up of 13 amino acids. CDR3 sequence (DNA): TGTGCCAGTACACGAAACAGGGATCAGCCCCAGCATTTT. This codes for CASTRNRDQPQHF.

DNA of the CDR3: TGTGCCAGCAGCCGAACCCCCCGGGACAGGGACACTGAAGCTTTCTTT. This gives the protein CASSRTPRDRDTEAFF. The rearrangement joins TRBV11-2 to TRBJ1-1, with 9 bases fitting TRBD1. Germline lookup yields CDR1 SGHAT and CDR2 FQNNGV. V was pared by 5 bases and J by 3 bases, with 10 bases of the junction left unmatched. CDR3 size: 16 residues.

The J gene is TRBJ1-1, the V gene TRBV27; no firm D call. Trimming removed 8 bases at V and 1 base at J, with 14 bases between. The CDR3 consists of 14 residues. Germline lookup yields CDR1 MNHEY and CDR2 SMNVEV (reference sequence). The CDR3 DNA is TGTGCCAGCCGGAGAAGGGCCGGGAACACTGAAGCTTTCTTT. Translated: CASRRRAGNTEAFF.

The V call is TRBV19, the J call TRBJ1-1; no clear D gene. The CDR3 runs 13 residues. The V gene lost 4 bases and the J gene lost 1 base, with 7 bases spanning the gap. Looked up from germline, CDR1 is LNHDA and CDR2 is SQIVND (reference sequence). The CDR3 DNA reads TGTGCCAGTAGTACCCTGGGGAACACTGAAGCTTTCTTT. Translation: CASSTLGNTEAFF.

As DNA, the CDR3 is TGTGCCAGCAGTAGAACCGGGACACCGATTAATCAGCCCCAGCATTTT. It yields the protein CASSRTGTPINQPQHF. The genes are TRBV21-1 and TRBJ1-5; the table assigns TRBD1, which was not confirmed against the DNA. TRBV21-1 is annotated as a pseudogene. The CDR3 loop spans 16 amino acids.

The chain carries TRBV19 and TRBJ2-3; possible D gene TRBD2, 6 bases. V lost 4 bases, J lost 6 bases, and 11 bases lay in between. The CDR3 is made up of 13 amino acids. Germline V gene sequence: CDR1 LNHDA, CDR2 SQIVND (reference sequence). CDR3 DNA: TGTGCCAGTAGTAGTGCAGGGAGGGATACGCAGTATTTT. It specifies CASSSAGRDTQYF. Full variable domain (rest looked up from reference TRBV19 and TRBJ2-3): DGGITQSPKYLFRKEGQNVTLSCEQNLNHDAMYWYRQDPGQGLRLIYYSQIVNDFQKGDIAEGYSVSREKKESFPLTVTSAQKNPTAFYLCASSSAGRDTQYFGPGTRLTVL.

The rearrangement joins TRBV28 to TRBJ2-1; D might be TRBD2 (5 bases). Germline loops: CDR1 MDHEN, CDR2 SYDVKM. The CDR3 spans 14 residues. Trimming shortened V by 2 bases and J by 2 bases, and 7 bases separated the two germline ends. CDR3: CASSLPGTYNEQFF. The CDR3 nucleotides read TGTGCCAGCAGTTTACCGGGAACCTACAATGAGCAGTTCTTC.

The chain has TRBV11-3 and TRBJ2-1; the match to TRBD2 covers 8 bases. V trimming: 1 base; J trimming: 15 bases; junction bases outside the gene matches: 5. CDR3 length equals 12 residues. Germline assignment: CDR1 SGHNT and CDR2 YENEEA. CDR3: CASSLVAGILFF. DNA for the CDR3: TGTGCCAGCAGCTTAGTAGCGGGAATCTTGTTCTTC. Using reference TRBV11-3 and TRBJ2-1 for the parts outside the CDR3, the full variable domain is EAGVVQSPRYKIIEKKQPVAFWCNPISGHNTLYWYLQNLGQGPELLIRYENEEAVDDSQLPKDRFSAERLKGVDSTLKIQPAELGDSAVYLCASSLVAGILFFGPGTRLTVL.

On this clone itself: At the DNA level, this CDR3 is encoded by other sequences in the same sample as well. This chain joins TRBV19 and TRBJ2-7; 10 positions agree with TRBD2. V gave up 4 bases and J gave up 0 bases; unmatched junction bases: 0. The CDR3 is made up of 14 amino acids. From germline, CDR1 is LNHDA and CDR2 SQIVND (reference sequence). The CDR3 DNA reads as TGTGCCAGTAGTACTAGCGGGGGCTCCTACGAGCAGTACTTC. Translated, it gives CASSTSGGSYEQYF.

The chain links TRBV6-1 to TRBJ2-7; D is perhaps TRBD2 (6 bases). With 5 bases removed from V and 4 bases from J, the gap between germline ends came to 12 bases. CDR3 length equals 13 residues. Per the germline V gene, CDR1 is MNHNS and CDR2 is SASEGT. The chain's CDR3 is CASSTGLGYEQYF. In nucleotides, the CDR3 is TGTGCCAGCAGTACGGGACTCGGATACGAGCAGTACTTC.

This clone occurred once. The CDR3 reads CASSPSSNSYEQYF. In nucleotides, the CDR3 is TGTGCCAGCTCACCATCTAGTAACTCCTACGAGCAGTACTTC. The genes are TRBV18 and TRBJ2-7, with D hard to call. This CDR3 spans 14 amino acids. The germline V gene encodes CDR1 KGHSH and CDR2 LQKENI. V lost 2 bases and J lost 0, with 8 bases in between.

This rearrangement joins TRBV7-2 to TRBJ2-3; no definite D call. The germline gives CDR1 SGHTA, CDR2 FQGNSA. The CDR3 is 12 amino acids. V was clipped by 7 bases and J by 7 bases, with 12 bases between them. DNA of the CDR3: TGTGCCAGCACCCCCCCTTCCTATACGCAGTATTTT. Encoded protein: CASTPPSYTQYF.

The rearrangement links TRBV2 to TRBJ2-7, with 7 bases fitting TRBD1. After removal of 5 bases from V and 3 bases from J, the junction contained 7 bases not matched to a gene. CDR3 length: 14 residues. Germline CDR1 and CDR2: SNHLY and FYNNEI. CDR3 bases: TGTGCCAGCAGTAGCCGGGACAGCGGCTACGAGCAGTACTTC. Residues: CASSSRDSGYEQYF.

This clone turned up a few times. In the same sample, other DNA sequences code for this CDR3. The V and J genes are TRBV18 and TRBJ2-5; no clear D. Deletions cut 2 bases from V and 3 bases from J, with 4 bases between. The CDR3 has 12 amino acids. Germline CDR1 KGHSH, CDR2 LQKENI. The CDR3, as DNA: TGTGCCAGCTCACCAGAGAAAGAGACCCAGTACTTC. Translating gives CASSPEKETQYF.

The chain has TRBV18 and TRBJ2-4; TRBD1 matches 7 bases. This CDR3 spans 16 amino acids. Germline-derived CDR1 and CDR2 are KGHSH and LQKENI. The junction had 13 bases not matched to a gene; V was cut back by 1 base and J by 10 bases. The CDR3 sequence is CASSPLEGAPFGIQYF. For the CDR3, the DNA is TGTGCCAGCTCACCACTCGAGGGGGCGCCTTTTGGGATTCAGTACTTC.